This T cell receptor beta chain was identified in a study of blood T cell repertoires in COVID-19. Study details: Samples came from the United States, Italy and Spain, spanning acute and convalescent COVID-19. Sources were T cells, B-cell-depleted T cells, or PBMCs; the material itself was cDNA or gDNA.

How the authors handled the data: Amplification with reference gene primers provided the estimates of nucleated cell counts. Here immunoSEQ multiplex PCR was the method, and the copy in TCRdb shows in-frame clones only, minus some. D and trimming come from the DNA, and the V and J calls and clone size come from that table. The sample gives under 150,000 clones, 85% to 90% of which show up once; about 10% is in the top ten. Germline V CDR1 and CDR2: SGHAT, FQNNGV. The J segment lost 8 bases and the V segment lost 2 bases, leaving 1 base of the junction unmatched. The CDR3 spans 13 residues. The source of this sequence is a man aged 50 or older with active or convalescent COVID-19. The chain uses TRBV11-2 and TRBJ2-1, with 9 bases aligning to TRBD1. What was sequenced was peripheral blood. CDR3 loop: CASSLRDRDEQFF. CDR3 DNA: TGTGCCAGCAGCTTAAGGGACAGGGATGAGCAGTTCTTC.